This T cell receptor (beta chain) is drawn from a study of blood T cells in healthy people across ages. Whole-study context: About one barcoded beta molecule was captured per two T cells (by template switching). Study outcomes and limitations: Because sorting was not performed, PBMCs prevented conclusive naive versus antigen-experienced comparison.

Each individual donor underwent a draw of roughly 10 milliliters of peripheral blood. PCR was performed a second time for about 7 to 11 cycles using a sample-barcoded 5' primer and a J-beta primer mix. A template-switch adaptor that had 12 random nucleotides put a tag on each cDNA molecule. TCRdb processed the 5' RACE reads anew with MiXCR; each CDR3 protein has one entry. The data contain hundreds of thousands of distinct CDR3 sequences, around three fifths of them singletons. Per the germline V gene, CDR1 is SGHRS and CDR2 is YFSETQ. The CDR3 is 14 residues long. Trimming removed 4 bases from V and 3 bases from J, with 11 bases in between. For this clonotype: The antigen remains undetermined.

Input material: blood. The chain has TRBV5-1 and TRBJ2-1; a possible D gene is TRBD1 (6 bases). The TCR was taken from a man aged 55 to 70 in good health. In DNA, the CDR3 is TGCGCCAGCAGCCCGCCAGGGGACTACAATGAGCAGTTCTTC. Translation: CASSPPGDYNEQFF.